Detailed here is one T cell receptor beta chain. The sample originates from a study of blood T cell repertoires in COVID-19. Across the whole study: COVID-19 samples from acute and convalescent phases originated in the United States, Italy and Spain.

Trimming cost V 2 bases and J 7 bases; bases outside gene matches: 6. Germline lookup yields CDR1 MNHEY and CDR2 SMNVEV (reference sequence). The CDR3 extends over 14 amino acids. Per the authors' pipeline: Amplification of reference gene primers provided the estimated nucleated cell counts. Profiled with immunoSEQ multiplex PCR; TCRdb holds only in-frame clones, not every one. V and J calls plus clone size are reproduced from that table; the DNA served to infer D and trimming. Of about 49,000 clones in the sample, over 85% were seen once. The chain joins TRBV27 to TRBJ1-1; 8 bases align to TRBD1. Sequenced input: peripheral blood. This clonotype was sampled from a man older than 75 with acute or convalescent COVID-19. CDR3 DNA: TGTGCCAGCAGTTTACAGGGGGCTAAGGGTGAAGCTTTCTTT. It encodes CASSLQGAKGEAFF.